One sample yielded the 29 T cell receptor beta chains listed below, sequenced in a study of control samples from healthy donors and cancer patients. Sequencing was performed with immunoSEQ multiplex PCR; in TCRdb, only in-frame clones are kept and a portion is missing. The sample's table shows 150,000 to 200,000 clones. Sequencing was done on a sample of blood. The receptors were gathered from a woman in her twenties or thirties in good health.

The J gene is TRBJ1-1, the V gene TRBV10-3, with 8 bases aligning to TRBD1. V was clipped by 6 bases and J by 2 bases; unmatched bases: 5. The CDR3 spans 14 residues. The germline CDR1 and CDR2 sequences are ENHRY and SYGVKD. The CDR3 DNA sequence: TGTGCCATCAGACCCCAGGGGGCTAACACTGAAGCTTTCTTT. It is translated as CAIRPQGANTEAFF.

The chain employs TRBV4-3 and TRBJ1-6; D is possibly TRBD1 (6 bases). CDR1 LGHNA and CDR2 YSLEER come from the germline V gene. Trimming took off 6 bases at V and 5 bases at J, with 14 bases between the two ends. The CDR3 extends over 15 amino acids. This CDR3 is CASRETGQNNSPLHF. CDR3 DNA sequence: TGCGCCAGCAGGGAGACAGGCCAAAATAATTCACCCCTCCACTTT.

The chain carries TRBV5-1 and TRBJ1-5, with D uncertain. This CDR3 is built from 15 residues. V lost 4 bases, J lost 0 bases, and 11 bases lay in between. Germline V gives CDR1 SGHRS, CDR2 YFSETQ. CDR3 nucleotide sequence: TGCGCCAGCAGCCCAGACGGATATAGCAATCAGCCCCAGCATTTT. It is translated as CASSPDGYSNQPQHF.

V gene TRBV7-2 combines with J gene TRBJ1-1; maybe TRBD1 (5 bases). Looked up from germline, CDR1 is SGHTA and CDR2 is FQGNSA. This CDR3 is 15 amino acids long. The V end was cut by 1 base, the J end by 3 bases, with 12 bases between. Written as DNA, the CDR3 is TGTGCCAGCAGCTTAGGCTTCGCAGGGTACACTGAAGCTTTCTTT. Its translation: CASSLGFAGYTEAFF.

The chain is built from TRBV10-3 and TRBJ1-2, with 7 nucleotides matching TRBD1. Per the germline V gene, CDR1 is ENHRY and CDR2 is SYGVKD. V shed 10 bases and J 0 bases; nucleotides not matched to a gene: 5. This CDR3 spans 13 amino acids. The CDR3 DNA is TGTGCCAGCCGACAGGGAGCTAACTATGGCTACACCTTC. Its protein is CASRQGANYGYTF.

The chain joins TRBV6-5 to TRBJ1-1; D is ambiguous. Germline CDR1 is MNHEY and CDR2 is SVGAGI. V lost 1 base, J lost 4 bases, and 10 bases lay in between. CDR3 size: 14 residues. CDR3 sequence: CASSYFGEGTEAFF. DNA for the CDR3: TGTGCCAGCAGTTACTTTGGGGAGGGCACTGAAGCTTTCTTT.

V and J are TRBV6-1 and TRBJ1-5; D is perhaps TRBD1 (6 bases). The CDR3 is 15 amino acids. V was pared by 3 bases and J by 4 bases, with 13 bases between. Germline CDR1 and CDR2: MNHNS and SASEGT. The DNA for the CDR3 is TGTGCCAGCAGTGACCCCAGCCAGGGGAATCAGCCCCAGCATTTT. Residues: CASSDPSQGNQPQHF.

V and J are TRBV6-5 and TRBJ2-5, with D unclear. This CDR3 region has 14 residues. The germline V gene has CDR1 MNHEY and CDR2 SVGAGI. Trimming removed 5 bases at V and 1 base at J, with 11 bases between. Here the CDR3 DNA reads TGTGCCAGCAGTCCTCGTAGGGCCCAAGAGACCCAGTACTTC. As protein: CASSPRRAQETQYF.

The CDR3 is CASRRGGYSYEQYF. The CDR3 DNA is TGTGCCAGCCGACGTGGGGGTTACTCCTACGAGCAGTACTTC. The chain recombines TRBV13 with TRBJ2-7; TRBD1 or TRBD2 may be the D gene (5 bases each). Germline V CDR1 and CDR2: PRHDT, FYEKMQ (reference sequence). This CDR3 is built from 14 residues. The ends were cut back, 8 bases at V and 0 bases at J, with 14 bases in the middle. Variable domain in full (rest from reference TRBV13 and TRBJ2-7): AAGVIQSPRHLIKEKRETATLKCYPIPRHDTVYWYQQGPGQDPQFLISFYEKMQSDKGSIPDRFSAQQFSDYHSELNMSSLELGDSALYFCASRRGGYSYEQYFGPGTRLTVT.

Comments on this clone: One end of the junction does not line up with germline, which may come from a read error. V usage is TRBV7-2 and J usage is TRBJ1-1; tentative D call: TRBD1 (6 bases). Germline V CDR1 and CDR2: SGHTA, FQGNSA. This CDR3 has 15 amino acids. This CDR3 is CASSLGQTMNTEAFF. In nucleotides, the CDR3 is TGTGCCAGCAGTTTAGGACAGACTATGAACACTGAAGCTTTCTTT. Combining the CDR3 with reference TRBV7-2 and TRBJ1-1 gives the whole variable domain GAGVSQSPSNKVTEKGKDVELRCDPISGHTALYWYRQSLGQGLEFLIYFQGNSAPDKSGLPSDRFSAERTGGSVSTLTIQRTQQEDSAVYLCASSLGQTMNTEAFFGQGTRLTVV.

The V and J genes are TRBV4-2 and TRBJ1-1; the D is unclear. The CDR3 has 15 residues. Germline CDR1 is LGHNA and CDR2 is YNFKEQ. Between the trimmed V and J ends, which lost 1 base and 10 bases, there was a span of 19 bases. Here the CDR3 DNA reads TGTGCCAGCAGCCAAGTTGAGGGCATAAGGGCTGGAGCTTTCTTT. It is translated as CASSQVEGIRAGAFF.

V is TRBV28 and J is TRBJ1-5; D gene unclear. V gave up 6 bases and J gave up 6 bases, with 12 bases separating them. There are 13 residues in the CDR3. Germline values: CDR1 MDHEN, CDR2 SYDVKM. The CDR3 coding sequence is TGTGCCAGCAGGAGGGTTCTTGGTCAGCCCCAGCATTTT. This gives the protein CASRRVLGQPQHF.

This chain uses TRBV6-6 with TRBJ2-1, with 9 bases identical to TRBD2. Germline trimming cut 7 bases from V and 7 bases from J; bases unmatched to any gene: 11. The CDR3 consists of 15 residues. Germline V CDR1 and CDR2: MNHNY, SVGAGI (reference sequence). This chain's CDR3 is CASTVAGALFNEQFF. In nucleotides, the CDR3 is TGTGCCAGCACTGTAGCGGGGGCCCTATTTAATGAGCAGTTCTTC.

The rearrangement joins TRBV5-4 to TRBJ1-1, with D hard to call. V lost 1 base to trimming and J lost 0 bases, with 22 bases between them. The CDR3 has 19 amino acids. In germline, CDR1 is SGHNT, CDR2 YYREEE (reference sequence). The CDR3 region has the DNA TGTGCCAGCAGCTTGTCTACAAGTAAGGGATCGGGATTGAACACTGAAGCTTTCTTT. Protein: CASSLSTSKGSGLNTEAFF.

The chain links TRBV6-5 to TRBJ1-3; a possible D gene is TRBD1 (5 bases). Germline CDR1 MNHEY, CDR2 SVGAGI. The V gene lost 5 bases and the J gene lost 0 bases, with 11 bases spanning the gap. This CDR3 is built from 15 residues. CDR3 DNA: TGTGCCAGCAGTCCTACAGGCTACTCTGGAAACACCATATATTTT. Its translation: CASSPTGYSGNTIYF.

This rearrangement joins TRBV30 to TRBJ1-5; weak D call: TRBD1 (5 bases). The germline CDR1 and CDR2 sequences are GTSNPN and SVGIG (reference sequence). V was pared by 0 bases and J by 1 base, with 19 bases between. CDR3 length: 18 amino acids. CDR3 region: CAWSVQRDFLTSNQPQHF. For the CDR3, the DNA is TGTGCCTGGAGTGTACAAAGGGACTTCCTGACGAGCAATCAGCCCCAGCATTTT.

The chain has TRBV18 and TRBJ1-2; D is undetermined. Germline lookup yields CDR1 KGHSH and CDR2 LQKENI. V was cut by 2 bases and J by 0 bases, with 10 bases left in between. This CDR3 is 15 amino acids long. In DNA, the CDR3 is TGTGCCAGCTCACCAGACCGAACCTCTAACTATGGCTACACCTTC. Translation: CASSPDRTSNYGYTF.

CDR3 nucleotides: TGCGCCAGCAGCCAAGATCGAAACGGTGAAGCTTTCTTT. Its protein is CASSQDRNGEAFF. The genes are TRBV4-1 and TRBJ1-1; the D is unclear. The CDR3 has 13 residues. V was clipped by 0 bases and J by 7 bases, with 9 bases between them. Germline lookup yields CDR1 MGHRA and CDR2 YSYEKL.

The chain carries TRBV7-9 and TRBJ1-3; D is uncertain. The CDR3 covers 13 residues. From germline, CDR1 is SEHNR and CDR2 FQNEAQ (reference sequence). V lost 9 bases and J 4 bases, leaving 13 bases between the germline ends. This CDR3 reads CARGSSGGNTIYF. CDR3 nucleotides: TGTGCCAGAGGGAGTTCGGGAGGAAACACCATATATTTT.

As DNA, the CDR3 is TGTGCCAGCAGTCCAGGGTCCGGGGAGCTGTTTTTT. This codes for CASSPGSGELFF. V is TRBV7-3 and J is TRBJ2-2, with a weak D call TRBD1 (5 bases). V was shortened by 6 bases and J by 6 bases, with 8 bases between the two germline ends. CDR1 and CDR2 from the germline V gene are SGHTA and FQGTGA. This CDR3 region has 12 residues.

The genes are TRBV7-2 and TRBJ1-5, with TRBD1 identical over 9 bases. Germline V gene sequence: CDR1 SGHTA, CDR2 FQGNSA. CDR3 size: 19 residues. Losses at the gene ends were 2 bases for V and 0 bases for J; bases not matched to a gene: 11. CDR3 residues: CASSLRWTGDLYSNQPQHF. The CDR3 bases are TGTGCCAGCAGCTTAAGATGGACAGGGGACCTCTATAGCAATCAGCCCCAGCATTTT. Full variable domain (missing parts from reference TRBV7-2 and TRBJ1-5): GAGVSQSPSNKVTEKGKDVELRCDPISGHTALYWYRQSLGQGLEFLIYFQGNSAPDKSGLPSDRFSAERTGGSVSTLTIQRTQQEDSAVYLCASSLRWTGDLYSNQPQHFGDGTRLSIL.

The rearrangement uses TRBV7-3 and TRBJ2-2, with 7 bases identical to TRBD1. Trimming cost V 5 bases and J 5 bases; bases outside gene matches: 2. This CDR3 has 13 residues. CDR1 is SGHTA and CDR2 is FQGTGA in the germline V gene. Written as DNA, the CDR3 is TGTGCCAGCAGCGCACAGGGGACCGGGGAGCTGTTTTTT. This encodes CASSAQGTGELFF.

V gene TRBV7-2 combines with J gene TRBJ1-1; D not resolved. Trimming shortened V by 0 bases and J by 5 bases, and 10 bases separated the two germline ends. Germline CDR1 SGHTA, CDR2 FQGNSA. This CDR3 is 14 amino acids long. The CDR3 here is CASSLAPRRTEAFF. The CDR3 region has the DNA TGTGCCAGCAGCTTAGCGCCCCGTAGGACTGAAGCTTTCTTT.

The V and J genes are TRBV4-1 and TRBJ2-7, with 7 positions matching TRBD1. In germline, CDR1 is MGHRA, CDR2 YSYEKL. Trimming cost V 2 bases and J 3 bases; bases outside gene matches: 7. This CDR3 has 15 residues. CDR3 loop: CASSQSGGSGYEQYF. The CDR3 nucleotides read TGCGCCAGCAGCCAATCAGGGGGATCGGGCTACGAGCAGTACTTC.

As regards this clone: Other nucleotide sequences from this sample produce the same CDR3. The chain recombines TRBV7-2 with TRBJ2-7, with 11 bases aligning to TRBD1. The CDR3 covers 15 residues. Germline V gene lookup returns CDR1 SGHTA and CDR2 FQGNSA. V shed 0 bases and J 4 bases; nucleotides not matched to a gene: 2. The CDR3 nucleotides are TGTGCCAGCAGCTTAGCAGGGACAGGGGGGTACGAGCAGTACTTC. This encodes CASSLAGTGGYEQYF.

V gene TRBV28 combines with J gene TRBJ1-3; the D is unclear. Germline V gives CDR1 MDHEN, CDR2 SYDVKM. The CDR3 spans 16 residues. Trimming pared 2 bases from V and 0 bases from J, leaving 11 bases between. Here the CDR3 DNA reads TGTGCCAGCAGTTTAAGGGTCCGCTACTCTGGAAACACCATATATTTT. This encodes CASSLRVRYSGNTIYF.

Note on this clone: The same CDR3 can be traced to other DNA sequences in this sample. The chain is built from TRBV19 and TRBJ1-5; 11 nucleotides agree with TRBD1. The length of the CDR3 is 15 residues. The ends lost 4 bases at V and 4 bases at J; junction bases unmatched: 3. Per germline, CDR1 LNHDA and CDR2 SQIVND (reference sequence). CDR3 nucleotides: TGTGCCAGTAGTACGGACAGGGGGCGAAATCAGCCCCAGCATTTT. Its protein product is CASSTDRGRNQPQHF.

The genes are TRBV12-3 or TRBV12-4 and TRBJ1-2, with D possibly being TRBD1 (5 bases). V lost 6 bases, J lost 13 bases, and 18 bases lay in between. The CDR3 length is 12 residues. DNA of the CDR3: TGTGCCAGCAGCTTCGGGACGGCGTCACTCACCTTC. It specifies CASSFGTASLTF.

The chain is built from TRBV6-1 and TRBJ2-1; maybe TRBD2 (6 bases). This CDR3 region has 15 residues. Germline V CDR1 and CDR2: MNHNS, SASEGT. The germline V and J ends were trimmed by 1 base and 9 bases, with 16 bases remaining between them. DNA of the CDR3: TGTGCCAGCAGTGAAGTGGCGGGGCTTATCGGTGAGCAGTTCTTC. Its protein is CASSEVAGLIGEQFF.